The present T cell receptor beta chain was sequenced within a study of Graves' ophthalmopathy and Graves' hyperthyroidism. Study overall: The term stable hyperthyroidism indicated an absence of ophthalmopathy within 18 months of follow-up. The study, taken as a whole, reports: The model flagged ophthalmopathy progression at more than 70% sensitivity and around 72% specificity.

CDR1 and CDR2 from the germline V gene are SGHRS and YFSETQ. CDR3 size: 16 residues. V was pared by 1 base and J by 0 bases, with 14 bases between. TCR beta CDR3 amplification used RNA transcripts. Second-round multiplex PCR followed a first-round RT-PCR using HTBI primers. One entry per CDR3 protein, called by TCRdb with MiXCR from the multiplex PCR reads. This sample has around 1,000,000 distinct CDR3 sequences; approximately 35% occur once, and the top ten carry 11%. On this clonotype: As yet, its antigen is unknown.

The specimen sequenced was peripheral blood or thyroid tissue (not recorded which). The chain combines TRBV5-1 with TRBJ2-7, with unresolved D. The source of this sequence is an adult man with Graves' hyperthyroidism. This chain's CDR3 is CASSLTQSSSSYEQYF. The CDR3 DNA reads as TGCGCCAGCAGCTTGACCCAGAGTTCAAGCTCCTACGAGCAGTACTTC.